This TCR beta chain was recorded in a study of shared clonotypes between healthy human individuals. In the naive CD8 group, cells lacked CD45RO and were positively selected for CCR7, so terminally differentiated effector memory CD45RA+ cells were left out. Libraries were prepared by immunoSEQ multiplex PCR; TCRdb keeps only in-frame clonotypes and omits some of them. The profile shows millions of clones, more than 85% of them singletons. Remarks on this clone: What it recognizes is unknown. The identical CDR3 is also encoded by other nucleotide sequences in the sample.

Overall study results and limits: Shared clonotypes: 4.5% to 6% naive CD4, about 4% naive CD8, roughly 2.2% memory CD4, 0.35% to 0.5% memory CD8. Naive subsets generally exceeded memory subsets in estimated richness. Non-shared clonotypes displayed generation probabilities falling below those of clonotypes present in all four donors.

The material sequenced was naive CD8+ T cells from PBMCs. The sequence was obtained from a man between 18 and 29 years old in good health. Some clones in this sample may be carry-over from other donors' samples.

The CDR3 DNA is TGTGCCAGCAGTTACGGGGGTTCGGACGAGCAGTACTTC. This codes for CASSYGGSDEQYF. The chain is built from TRBV6-5 and TRBJ2-7; D is perhaps TRBD1 or TRBD2 (5 bases each). Trimming pared 2 bases from V and 5 bases from J, leaving 10 bases between. This CDR3 spans 13 amino acids. The germline V gene encodes CDR1 MNHEY and CDR2 SVGAGI.